Following are 18 T cell receptor beta chains from one sample sequenced in a study of cytomegalovirus exposure and HLA in healthy donors. PCR involved 60 Vbeta and 13 Jbeta primers. Produced via immunoSEQ multiplex PCR; TCRdb's table is partial and in-frame only. Here the sample spans 120,000 to 150,000 clones, roughly 80% being singletons. The sequenced material came from PBMCs. The receptors shown here come from a woman aged 30 to 39 in good health and CMV-seronegative.

The rearrangement joins TRBV19 to TRBJ2-1, with D perhaps matching TRBD2 (6 bases). The V gene lost 5 bases and the J gene lost 3 bases, with 11 bases spanning the gap. This CDR3 spans 14 amino acids. CDR1 and CDR2 from the germline V gene are LNHDA and SQIVND (reference sequence). The CDR3 spells CASSEAGFYNEQFF. CDR3 sequence (DNA): TGTGCCAGTAGTGAGGCGGGATTCTACAATGAGCAGTTCTTC.

The chain couples TRBV4-1 to TRBJ2-2; the D gene is possibly TRBD2 (5 bases). The germline V gene has CDR1 MGHRA and CDR2 YSYEKL. The V end lost 1 base, the J end lost 4 bases, and 19 bases lay between the germline ends. The CDR3 extends over 18 amino acids. DNA of the CDR3: TGCGCCAGCAGCCAAGGACCGGGATCCGAGGCGGGCACCGGGGAGCTGTTTTTT. Its translation: CASSQGPGSEAGTGELFF.

The rearrangement joins TRBV7-9 to TRBJ1-2; D unresolved. Germline CDR1 reads SEHNR; CDR2 reads FQNEAQ (reference sequence). The CDR3 runs to 12 residues. The V and J ends lost 4 bases and 2 bases respectively, with 5 bases between them. CDR3 loop: CASSYYNYGYTF. CDR3 bases: TGTGCCAGCAGCTACTACAACTATGGCTACACCTTC.

This chain uses TRBV11-3 with TRBJ2-3; 8 positions agree with TRBD2. The J segment lost 8 bases and the V segment lost 1 base, leaving 11 bases of the junction unmatched. The CDR3 sequence is 16 residues long. CDR1 and CDR2 from the germline V gene are SGHNT and YENEEA. CDR3 protein: CASSLGVAGSFSTQYF. The CDR3 region has the DNA TGTGCCAGCAGCTTAGGCGTAGCGGGGTCTTTCTCTACGCAGTATTTT. Filled out from reference TRBV11-3 and TRBJ2-3, the complete variable domain reads EAGVVQSPRYKIIEKKQPVAFWCNPISGHNTLYWYLQNLGQGPELLIRYENEEAVDDSQLPKDRFSAERLKGVDSTLKIQPAELGDSAVYLCASSLGVAGSFSTQYFGPGTRLTVL.

The chain carries TRBV7-2 and TRBJ2-1; 10 nucleotides agree with TRBD2. The germline gives CDR1 SGHTA, CDR2 FQGNSA. Trimming removed 6 bases from V and 6 bases from J; junction bases left unmatched: 8. This CDR3 region has 15 residues. The CDR3 sequence: CASRALAGASNEQFF. The CDR3 DNA reads as TGTGCCAGCAGAGCCCTAGCGGGGGCGAGCAATGAGCAGTTCTTC.

This chain links TRBV11-2 with TRBJ2-5; 11 nucleotides agree with TRBD2. Germline V lookup: CDR1 SGHAT, CDR2 FQNNGV. This CDR3 has 14 amino acids. Trimming cost V 6 bases and J 2 bases; bases outside gene matches: 2. The DNA for the CDR3 is TGTGCCAGCAGGGTAGCGGGGGGGCAAGAGACCCAGTACTTC. Translating gives CASRVAGGQETQYF.

The chain uses TRBV2 and TRBJ2-7, with 11 bases fitting TRBD2. Per the germline V gene, CDR1 is SNHLY and CDR2 is FYNNEI. J gave up 0 bases and V 2 bases, and 6 bases lay outside the gene matches. The CDR3 sequence is 17 residues long. The DNA for the CDR3 is TGTGCCAGCAGTGAAAGGCTAGCGGGAGGCCACTCCTACGAGCAGTACTTC. Its translation: CASSERLAGGHSYEQYF.

This rearrangement joins TRBV9 to TRBJ1-3, with no clear D. CDR1 and CDR2 from the germline V gene are SGDLS and YYNGEE. This CDR3 is built from 15 residues. Deletions cut 0 bases from V and 8 bases from J, with 15 bases between. CDR3: CASSVDSAPVDTIYF. Written as DNA, the CDR3 is TGTGCCAGCAGCGTAGACTCTGCTCCCGTGGACACCATATATTTT.

The chain joins TRBV7-2 to TRBJ1-1; perhaps TRBD1 as D (5 bases). Germline V gene data show CDR1 as SGHTA and CDR2 as FQGNSA. Trimming removed 11 bases at V and 0 bases at J, with 19 bases between. The CDR3 spans 15 residues. DNA for the CDR3: TGTGCCGGAACTCGACAGAGCACCCTGAACACTGAAGCTTTCTTT. As protein: CAGTRQSTLNTEAFF.

This chain links TRBV4-2 with TRBJ2-3; a weak D match, TRBD1 (7 bases). Germline-derived CDR1 and CDR2 are LGHNA and YNFKEQ. The CDR3 totals 17 residues. Deletions cut 0 bases from V and 1 base from J, with 14 bases between. CDR3 sequence: CASSQDPLRGGTDTQYF. CDR3 in DNA: TGTGCCAGCAGCCAAGATCCGCTCAGGGGGGGCACAGATACGCAGTATTTT.

This rearrangement joins TRBV27 to TRBJ2-3; maybe TRBD2 (5 bases). In germline, CDR1 is MNHEY, CDR2 SMNVEV (reference sequence). V gave up 3 bases and J gave up 5 bases, with 15 bases separating them. This CDR3 comprises 15 residues. In nucleotides, the CDR3 is TGTGCCAGCAGTTTTCAGGAGGCCGAGGTAGATACGCAGTATTTT. Translating it yields CASSFQEAEVDTQYF.

This clone turned up a few times. V and J are TRBV5-1 and TRBJ2-1, with 8 bases that match TRBD1. The CDR3 has 15 residues. The trim removed 5 bases at V and 5 bases at J, leaving 9 bases unmatched. CDR1 and CDR2 from the germline V gene are SGHRS and YFSETQ. For the CDR3, the DNA is TGCGCCAGCAGGGTAGAGACAGGGGTAGACAATGAGCAGTTCTTC. It is translated as CASRVETGVDNEQFF.

The chain carries TRBV5-1 and TRBJ2-7; D may be TRBD2 (7 bases). Germline lookup yields CDR1 SGHRS and CDR2 YFSETQ. V was pared by 4 bases and J by 2 bases, with 19 bases between. This CDR3 has 16 residues. The CDR3 protein is CASSGGGLADTYEQYF. The CDR3, as DNA: TGCGCCAGCAGCGGAGGGGGGCTAGCGGATACCTACGAGCAGTACTTC.

This chain connects TRBV10-3 to TRBJ2-2, with TRBD1 as a possible D gene (6 bases). Germline V gene lookup returns CDR1 ENHRY and CDR2 SYGVKD. This CDR3 contains 14 residues. The germline V and J ends were trimmed by 5 bases and 7 bases, with 14 bases remaining between them. CDR3 protein: CAISSSQGNGELFF. The CDR3 DNA reads as TGTGCCATCAGTAGTAGCCAGGGGAACGGGGAGCTGTTTTTT.

This chain uses TRBV5-1 with TRBJ1-1; the D gene is possibly TRBD1 (6 bases). The germline V gene has CDR1 SGHRS and CDR2 YFSETQ. Between the trimmed V and J ends, which lost 4 bases and 2 bases, there was a span of 12 bases. CDR3 length equals 14 residues. As DNA, the CDR3 is TGCGCCAGCAGCCCAGGGACAACCAACACTGAAGCTTTCTTT. Its translation: CASSPGTTNTEAFF.

This clone was counted a single time. V is TRBV10-3 and J is TRBJ2-3, with 11 bases aligning to TRBD2. The ends lost 4 bases at V and 0 bases at J; junction bases unmatched: 6. CDR1 is ENHRY, CDR2 SYGVKD, per germline. The CDR3 runs to 17 residues. CDR3 sequence (DNA): TGTGCCATCAGTGGAGTTACTAGCGGGGGTAGCACAGATACGCAGTATTTT. Protein product: CAISGVTSGGSTDTQYF.

This clone was observed once. J is TRBJ2-3 and V is TRBV19, with 7 bases aligning to TRBD2. Germline-derived CDR1 and CDR2 are LNHDA and SQIVND (reference sequence). J lost 3 bases, V lost 5 bases, and 5 bases had no gene match. The CDR3 contains 14 residues. The CDR3 region is CASSERGGTDTQYF. CDR3 DNA sequence: TGTGCCAGTAGTGAGAGGGGAGGGACAGATACGCAGTATTTT.

This sequence joins TRBV29-1 and TRBJ1-5, with a tentative D call TRBD1 (5 bases). V was clipped by 4 bases and J by 0 bases, with 7 bases between them. Germline V gene sequence: CDR1 SQVTM, CDR2 ANQGSEA. The CDR3 is made up of 13 amino acids. DNA for the CDR3: TGCAGCGTTGGACAGACTAGCAATCAGCCCCAGCATTTT. This encodes CSVGQTSNQPQHF.